The 18 T cell receptor beta chains listed next were all sequenced from one sample in a study of shared clonotypes between healthy human individuals. Produced via immunoSEQ multiplex PCR; TCRdb's table is partial and in-frame only. The table includes under 600,000 clones, approximately 95% detected once. Sample: naive CD4+ T cells sorted from blood. As to subset: CD45RA+ positively selected. The receptor source for this set is a woman in her thirties in good health.

This clone has only one observation. The J gene is TRBJ1-1, the V gene TRBV15; TRBD1 agrees at 10 bases. V shed 4 bases and J 1 base; nucleotides not matched to a gene: 3. Germline CDR1 LNHNV, CDR2 YYDKDF (reference sequence). The CDR3 runs to 15 residues. The CDR3 here is CATSTDRGRNTEAFF. The CDR3 nucleotides read TGTGCCACCAGCACAGACAGGGGGCGGAACACTGAAGCTTTCTTT.

This chain uses TRBV4-2 with TRBJ1-2, with 7 bases lining up with TRBD1. Trimming took 5 bases from V and 7 from J; bases not matched to a gene: 7. Germline CDR1 reads LGHNA; CDR2 reads YNFKEQ. This CDR3 is 13 amino acids long. The CDR3 bases are TGTGCCAGCAGCGCGGACAGGCGGGGTGGCTACACCTTC. This encodes CASSADRRGGYTF.

The rearrangement joins TRBV18 to TRBJ2-3, with 11 bases that match TRBD2. Germline-derived CDR1 and CDR2 are KGHSH and LQKENI. The CDR3 covers 18 residues. V gave up 2 bases and J gave up 1 base; unmatched junction bases: 8. The CDR3 protein is CASSPLAGGPIRTDTQYF. In nucleotides, the CDR3 is TGTGCCAGCTCACCATTAGCGGGAGGGCCCATTCGCACAGATACGCAGTATTTT.

The chain links TRBV21-1 to TRBJ2-7; TRBD1 reflects the table's D call only, with no check against the DNA. TRBV21-1 is a listed pseudogene. There are 16 residues in the CDR3. The CDR3 sequence: CANIDQRFRGDHEQYF. CDR3 in DNA: TGTGCCAACATCGATCAACGGTTCAGGGGGGATCACGAGCAGTACTTC.

V usage is TRBV2 and J usage is TRBJ2-3, with a possible D match to TRBD1 (6 bases). The V and J ends lost 6 bases and 0 bases respectively, with 10 bases between them. Looked up from germline, CDR1 is SNHLY and CDR2 is FYNNEI. This CDR3 has 14 amino acids. The CDR3 loop reads CASRGQRSTDTQYF. CDR3 DNA sequence: TGTGCCAGCAGAGGACAGAGGAGCACAGATACGCAGTATTTT.

The J gene is TRBJ2-7, the V gene TRBV6-5; 7 positions match TRBD1. CDR3 length equals 15 residues. The junction had 10 bases not matched to a gene; V was cut back by 4 bases and J by 4 bases. CDR1 is MNHEY and CDR2 is SVGAGI in the germline V gene. The CDR3 nucleotides read TGTGCCAGCAGTTCGAGGGGGCGTAGGTCGTACGAGCAGTACTTC. This sequence encodes CASSSRGRRSYEQYF.

This clone was seen once. This chain joins TRBV9 and TRBJ2-1; no definite D call. Germline V gene sequence: CDR1 SGDLS, CDR2 YYNGEE. Between the trimmed V and J ends, which lost 2 bases and 7 bases, there was a span of 10 bases. This CDR3 is built from 13 residues. CDR3 DNA: TGTGCCAGCAGCGTTCGGCAGGATAATGAGCAGTTCTTC. Residues: CASSVRQDNEQFF.

This clone was observed once. The chain couples TRBV28 to TRBJ2-5; D perhaps matches TRBD2 (6 bases). The germline gives CDR1 MDHEN, CDR2 SYDVKM. The CDR3 is made up of 13 amino acids. V shed 7 bases and J shed 5 bases, with 14 bases lying between them. The CDR3 coding sequence is TGTGCCAGCACCCCTTATGGGGGGGAGACCCAGTACTTC. Translated, it gives CASTPYGGETQYF.

This chain joins TRBV13 and TRBJ2-1; 9 bases are a match to TRBD1. Losses at the gene ends were 5 bases for V and 2 bases for J; bases not matched to a gene: 4. The germline gives CDR1 PRHDT, CDR2 FYEKMQ (reference sequence). This CDR3 region has 15 residues. CDR3 loop: CASSIRDRAYNEQFF. For the CDR3, the DNA is TGTGCCAGCAGCATCCGGGACAGGGCCTACAATGAGCAGTTCTTC.

The chain links TRBV28 to TRBJ1-4; 8 nucleotides line up with TRBD1. Germline V gene data show CDR1 as MDHEN and CDR2 as SYDVKM. The V and J ends lost 6 bases and 0 bases, in that order; junction bases with no gene match: 12. The CDR3 sequence is 18 residues long. CDR3 nucleotides: TGTGCCAGCAGGGGACTTACAGGGGGGCCCTCAACTAATGAAAAACTGTTTTTT. This codes for CASRGLTGGPSTNEKLFF.

V is TRBV5-1 and J is TRBJ2-7; the match to TRBD2 covers 7 bases. The CDR3 totals 12 residues. V trimming: 6 bases; J trimming: 7 bases; junction bases outside the gene matches: 7. Germline CDR1 reads SGHRS; CDR2 reads YFSETQ. Written as DNA, the CDR3 is TGCGCCAGCAAAGAGACCGGGGGGGAGCAGTACTTC. Translated, it gives CASKETGGEQYF.

The J gene is TRBJ2-5, the V gene TRBV6-5; 8 bases are a match to TRBD1. The closer fit of TRBJ2-7 to the DNA end suggests the J call may be wrong. This CDR3 is 15 amino acids long. Germline loops: CDR1 MNHEY, CDR2 SVGAGI. In DNA form, the CDR3 reads TGTGCCAGCAGTTACTCGCTTGGACAGGGCTACGAGCAGTACTTC. Translating gives CASSYSLGQGYEQYF.

The rearrangement links TRBV5-4 to TRBJ1-4, with D tentatively TRBD1 (5 bases). The CDR3 has 14 amino acids. Trimming removed 3 bases from V and 2 bases from J, with 8 bases in between. Germline CDR1 reads SGHNT; CDR2 reads YYREEE (reference sequence). This CDR3 reads CASSSGPTNEKLFF. The CDR3 bases are TGTGCCAGCAGCTCGGGACCGACTAATGAAAAACTGTTTTTT.

The table lists this clone with a count of one. The chain has TRBV5-7 and TRBJ1-4; D is perhaps TRBD1 (6 bases). TRBV5-7 is an ORF for which the function is uncertain. CDR3 length: 14 amino acids. Trimming took 3 bases from V and 5 from J, leaving 11 bases between them. The CDR3 reads CASSSGVLNEKLFF. The CDR3 DNA reads as TGTGCCAGCAGCTCAGGGGTTCTCAATGAAAAACTGTTTTTT.

The chain has TRBV7-9 and TRBJ1-1; D is unclear. The CDR3 runs 14 residues. Deletions cut 3 bases from V and 10 bases from J, with 18 bases between. Germline V gives CDR1 SEHNR, CDR2 FQNEAQ (reference sequence). The CDR3 loop is CASSFPGPQLGAFF. The CDR3 coding sequence is TGTGCCAGCAGCTTCCCGGGCCCTCAGTTGGGAGCTTTCTTT.

The chain carries TRBV13 and TRBJ2-7, with D possibly matching TRBD2 (5 bases). Trimming took 5 bases from V and 2 from J, leaving 10 bases between them. The length of the CDR3 is 13 residues. In germline, CDR1 is PRHDT, CDR2 FYEKMQ (reference sequence). CDR3 DNA sequence: TGTGCCAGCAGCCCAAAACTAGCCTACGAGCAGTACTTC. This codes for CASSPKLAYEQYF. Drawing the rest from reference TRBV13 and TRBJ2-7, the complete variable domain is AAGVIQSPRHLIKEKRETATLKCYPIPRHDTVYWYQQGPGQDPQFLISFYEKMQSDKGSIPDRFSAQQFSDYHSELNMSSLELGDSALYFCASSPKLAYEQYFGPGTRLTVT.

The chain links TRBV19 to TRBJ2-7; D perhaps matches TRBD1 (5 bases). V lost 3 bases and J lost 7, with 16 bases in between. The V gene's germline CDR1 is LNHDA and CDR2 SQIVND (reference sequence). This CDR3 comprises 14 residues. DNA of the CDR3: TGTGCCAGTAGTATCTCCTCACAGGTGGGGGAGCAGTACTTC. Its protein product is CASSISSQVGEQYF.

The chain has TRBV5-1 and TRBJ2-5, with 11 bases aligning to TRBD2. The length of the CDR3 is 15 residues. Losses at the gene ends were 6 bases for V and 2 bases for J; bases not matched to a gene: 6. From germline, CDR1 is SGHRS and CDR2 YFSETQ. The CDR3 reads CASTRLAGPQETQYF. CDR3 bases: TGCGCCAGCACAAGACTAGCGGGACCACAAGAGACCCAGTACTTC.